This T cell receptor beta chain was captured by sequencing in a study of T cells in Graves' hyperthyroidism and ophthalmopathy. Study-wide results and caveats: Stable hyperthyroidism was told apart from ophthalmopathy by a model built on 13 V-J features.

Many counts were recorded for this clonotype. Its antigen is undetermined. RNA transcripts gave rise to amplified TCR beta CDR3 regions. Using the HTBI primer set, a first-round RT-PCR was run on the TCR CDR3. In TCRdb, the multiplex PCR reads were re-called with MiXCR into one record per CDR3 protein. The profile covers under 750,000 distinct CDR3 sequences, with around 19% appearing a single time and around 15% taken by the ten largest. Patients aged 18 to 65 had newly diagnosed hyperthyroidism of under 2 months' duration. Fresh peripheral blood, 10 ml, was the source of the PBMCs. Germline V gene data show CDR1 as SGHAT and CDR2 as FQNNGV. After removal of 5 bases from V and 3 bases from J, the junction contained 8 bases not matched to a gene. The CDR3 has 16 amino acids.

The chain joins TRBV11-2 to TRBJ2-2; 8 bases match TRBD2. Material: blood. The receptor's source is a woman between 45 and 60 years old with Graves' hyperthyroidism that later progressed to Graves' ophthalmopathy. CDR3 coding DNA: TGTGCCAGCAGCCTGAAGCGGGGGACGGACACCGGGGAGCTGTTTTTT. It yields the protein CASSLKRGTDTGELFF.